This T cell receptor beta chain was observed in a study of blood T cells in healthy people across ages. The authors ran a second PCR of 7 to 11 cycles using a sample-barcoded 5' primer and a J-beta primer mix. MiXCR was run by TCRdb on the 5' RACE reads, yielding one entry per CDR3 protein. The table lists over 500,000 distinct CDR3 sequences, about 26% of them singletons. Germline V gives CDR1 MGHDK, CDR2 SYGVNS. With V trimmed by 6 bases and J by 2 bases, 5 bases remained unmatched. The CDR3 loop spans 15 amino acids. This sample also appeared in a second study, on T cells of mothers and their children.

Sequenced: blood. The chain joins TRBV25-1 to TRBJ2-1, with 9 bases identical to TRBD1. The receptor was derived from a boy aged 2 to 10 in good health. For the CDR3, the DNA is TGTGCCAGCAGGCAAACAGGGGGCGCCTACAATGAGCAGTTCTTC. Translating gives CASRQTGGAYNEQFF.